Each of the 8 T cell receptor beta chains below was sequenced from the same sample in a study of blood T cell repertoires in COVID-19. Only in-frame clones appear in the TCRdb table, and some are missing; sequencing was by immunoSEQ multiplex PCR. This sample has roughly 75,000 clones; 70% to 90% occur once, and the top ten carry 8.5% to 10%. The sequencing sample was made of peripheral blood. The origin of the receptors is a man in his fifties with COVID-19, enrolled during active disease.

The chain uses TRBV28 and TRBJ1-3; 7 nucleotides line up with TRBD1. CDR3 length: 14 residues. J gave up 4 bases and V 7 bases, and 7 bases lay outside the gene matches. Germline values: CDR1 MDHEN, CDR2 SYDVKM. The CDR3 DNA reads TGTGCCAGCACCCCAGGGGGAGCGGGAAACACCATATATTTT. The encoded protein is CASTPGGAGNTIYF. The complete variable domain, with remaining parts taken from reference TRBV28 and TRBJ1-3, reads DVKVTQSSRYLVKRTGEKVFLECVQDMDHENMFWYRQDPGLGLRLIYFSYDVKMKEKGDIPEGYSVSREKKERFSLILESASTNQTSMYLCASTPGGAGNTIYFGEGSWLTVV.

This chain links TRBV7-2 with TRBJ1-5; TRBD1 matches at 8 bases. The CDR3 consists of 15 residues. Germline values: CDR1 SGHTA, CDR2 FQGNSA. Trimming at V came to 4 bases and at J to 9 bases, leaving 11 bases not matched to a gene. This CDR3 reads CASSSGGQVGRPQHF. CDR3 bases: TGTGCCAGCAGCTCCGGGGGACAGGTAGGGAGGCCCCAGCATTTT.

The J gene is TRBJ1-2, the V gene TRBV7-2; no clear D gene. The CDR3 contains 15 residues. CDR1 and CDR2 from the germline V gene are SGHTA and FQGNSA. The V and J ends lost 1 base and 0 bases respectively, with 9 bases between them. DNA of the CDR3: TGTGCCAGCAGCTTAGTCGGTCTAGCTAACTATGGCTACACCTTC. The encoded protein is CASSLVGLANYGYTF.

This clone was seen once. The gene calls are TRBV28 and TRBJ1-3, with D perhaps matching TRBD1 (6 bases). Germline V gene sequence: CDR1 MDHEN, CDR2 SYDVKM. The CDR3 loop spans 13 amino acids. Trimming left V 6 bases short and J 2 bases short, with 8 bases between. In DNA form, the CDR3 reads TGTGCCAGCAGCAACAGGGCTGGAAACACCATATATTTT. This sequence encodes CASSNRAGNTIYF.

V gene TRBV30 combines with J gene TRBJ1-4; tentatively, D is TRBD1 (6 bases). Trimming pared 7 bases from V and 11 bases from J, leaving 11 bases between. The CDR3 loop spans 10 amino acids. Germline CDR1 is GTSNPN and CDR2 is SVGIG (reference sequence). CDR3 sequence: CAFGQIKLFF. CDR3 coding DNA: TGTGCCTTTGGACAGATTAAACTGTTTTTT.

V and J are TRBV12-3 or TRBV12-4 and TRBJ2-7, with 9 bases fitting TRBD1. V lost 10 bases to trimming and J lost 5 bases; unmatched junction nucleotides: 9. This CDR3 is 13 amino acids long. The CDR3 protein is CATARQGGNEQYF. CDR3 sequence (DNA): TGTGCCACTGCTCGACAGGGGGGCAACGAGCAGTACTTC.

On this clone: Germline and junction disagree at one end, which may indicate a read error. The rearrangement joins TRBV29-1 to TRBJ1-1; the D gene is possibly TRBD1 (5 bases). Germline V lookup: CDR1 SQVTM, CDR2 ANQGSEA. The CDR3 consists of 13 residues. The CDR3 DNA reads TGCAGCGTTAAGACAGTTTTGAATACTGAAGCTTTCTTT. It specifies CSVKTVLNTEAFF.

The V call is TRBV9, the J call TRBJ2-7; TRBD2 aligns across 8 bases. J gave up 5 bases and V 3 bases, and 10 bases lay outside the gene matches. The CDR3 is 15 amino acids. Germline CDR1 reads SGDLS; CDR2 reads YYNGEE. The CDR3 sequence: CASSEGSGRDNEQYF. CDR3 sequence (DNA): TGTGCCAGCAGCGAGGGAAGCGGGAGAGACAACGAGCAGTACTTC.